This paragraph reports one T cell receptor beta chain. This clonotype was detected only once. Its antigen is unknown. At one end the junction does not follow the germline gene, possibly because of a read error. From cysteine to phenylalanine, the CDR3 is 15 amino acids long. The entry retains the CDR3 DNA only, 45 bases that are in frame from base 1. CDR1 and CDR2 (MDHEN, SYDVKM) derive from the germline V gene. RNA from unsorted whole blood was extracted with TRIzol reagent, and germline DNA was obtained with the DNeasy Blood & Tissue kit. At the time of sampling, the patients had chronic HBV infection and had not received any treatment. Before surgery, 3 to 4.5 milliliters of peripheral blood were collected into K2EDTA tubes. This sample is drawn from a study of tumor-infiltrating lymphocytes in primary liver carcinoma (dated by TCRdb to about 2017). Concerning the study at large: Four to six patients with histopathologically diagnosed primary liver carcinoma underwent surgical resection in China between late 2015 and March 2016. Of the five patients (three men and two women, aged 30 to 69 years), four had hepatocellular carcinoma and one had combined HCC and intrahepatic cholangiocarcinoma. Tumors of the five patients were stage T1-T3 N0M0 with maximum diameters of roughly 4.2 to 10 cm. Samples yielded roughly 3.65 to 7.5 million productive TCRbeta reads; read depth did not differ significantly between tissue types. For each liver tumor, the study sampled five regions along with adjacent normal tissue and blood, and applied TCRbeta repertoire sequencing, expression microarrays and whole-exome sequencing. TCRbeta repertoire sequencing covered some 35 specimens from 5 patients: around 25 tumor regions, 5 adjacent noncancerous liver tissues and 5 peripheral blood samples. High reproducibility was observed for the technical replicate repertoires, with mean shared-clone rates approximately 0.9 and correlation coefficients above 0.95. The paper's findings and limits, for the study overall: Because only the TCR beta chain was sequenced and unpaired alpha chains were not captured, true repertoire diversity is likely underestimated. Comparison of CD4+ and CD8+ T cell repertoires was precluded by the use of bulk unsorted samples. Repertoire overlap was higher between tumor regions (mean about 36%) than tumor-adjacent (roughly 17%) or tumor-blood (approximately 14%) pairs, consistent with antigen-driven expansion. The top 250 clones accounted for a significantly greater share of the repertoire in tumors than in blood (p = 0.039). The study included only four or five patients, and the authors note findings should be validated in a larger study.

A constant-region primer and ProtoScript II reverse transcriptase were used to reverse-transcribe TCRbeta-specific cDNA from around 480 ng total RNA. Three nested multiplex PCR rounds, following a slightly modified ARM-PCR procedure, were used to build the TCRbeta libraries. Each of the first two PCR rounds ran for approximately 10 cycles using multiplex TRBV1-TRBV30 forward primers together with a Cbeta reverse primer. Sample barcodes and Illumina adapters were attached in a final 25-cycle PCR using Deep VentR polymerase. Before sequencing, amplicons of 200-500 bp were gel-purified using a QIAquick gel extraction kit. TCRbeta amplicons were sequenced on an Illumina HiSeq 2500 with 250-bp paired-end reads. The source study handled its data this way. Quality trimming of reads was performed with Trimmomatic v0.33, and paired reads were merged with FLASH v1.2.11 so that full CDR3 sequences could be recovered. MiGEC v1.2.1b assigned V, D and J germline segments to the rearranged TCRbeta sequences. Clonotype statistics and Shannon-Wiener diversity indices were calculated with VDJtools v1.0.0. Except for diversity analysis, only each sample's 250 most abundant clonotypes were used in subsequent analyses to reduce sampling bias. TCRdb reprocessing: public reads trimmed at Q25 with fastp, clones called with MiXCR, in-frame beta chains kept. Each entry merges the rows of one CDR3 protein and shows their most common DNA and genes. TCRdb, not the original authors, processed these V and J calls. This sample gives 190,000 or so distinct CDR3 sequences in total; less than 75% of them show up just once. The ten largest clones represent approximately 7% of the sample.

Recombination connected TRBV28 to TRBJ2-7; the best D guess is TRBD1, with 6 bases matching. The source of this sequence is an older woman with primary liver carcinoma and hepatitis B virus infection. Sequencing was carried out using peripheral blood. CDR3 sequence: CANSAPGQGTYEQYF. DNA sequence: TGTGCCAACAGTGCCCCGGGACAAGGGACCTACGAGCAGTACTTC. Joined to the reference TRBV28 and TRBJ2-7 proteins, this CDR3 gives the full variable domain: DVKVTQSSRYLVKRTGEKVFLECVQDMDHENMFWYRQDPGLGLRLIYFSYDVKMKEKGDIPEGYSVSREKKERFSLILESASTNQTSMYLCANSAPGQGTYEQYFGPGTRLTVT.